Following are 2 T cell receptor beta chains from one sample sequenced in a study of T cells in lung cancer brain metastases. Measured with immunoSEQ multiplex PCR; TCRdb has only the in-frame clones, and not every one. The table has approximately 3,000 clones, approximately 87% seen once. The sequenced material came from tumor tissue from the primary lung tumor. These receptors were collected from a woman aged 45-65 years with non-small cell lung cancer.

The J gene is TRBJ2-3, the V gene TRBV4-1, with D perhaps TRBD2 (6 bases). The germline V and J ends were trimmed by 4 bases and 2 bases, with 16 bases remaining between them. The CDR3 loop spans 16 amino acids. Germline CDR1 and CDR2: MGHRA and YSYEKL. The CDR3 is CASSPSRDSYTDTQYF. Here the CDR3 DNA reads TGCGCCAGCAGCCCATCCCGGGACTCCTACACAGATACGCAGTATTTT.

The CDR3 protein is CASSYSGARNTEAFF. The CDR3 DNA sequence: TGTGCCAGCAGTTACTCAGGGGCCCGGAACACTGAAGCTTTCTTT. J is TRBJ1-1 and V is TRBV6-6; TRBD1 might be the D (5 bases). The CDR3 has 15 amino acids. Trimming pared 0 bases from V and 1 base from J, leaving 9 bases between. Looked up from germline, CDR1 is MNHNY and CDR2 is SVGAGI (reference sequence).